Sequencing of this T cell receptor beta chain was carried out in a study of shared clonotypes between healthy human individuals. Study results and caveats: Sequencing depth was predicted to influence how clonotypes are shared among donors.

As defined, naive CD8 cells were CD45RO-negative and positively selected for CCR7, with terminally differentiated effector memory CD45RA+ cells excluded. Produced via immunoSEQ multiplex PCR; TCRdb's table is partial and in-frame only. The data contain some 580,000 clones, 98% of them singletons. On this clone itself: No antigen is known for it.

The V end was cut by 6 bases, the J end by 8 bases, with 15 bases between. Germline V gene sequence: CDR1 SGHRS, CDR2 YFSETQ. The CDR3 has 13 amino acids. The specimen sequenced was naive CD8+ T cells sorted from blood. This clonotype was sampled from a man between 25 and 39 years old in good health. The chain joins TRBV5-1 to TRBJ2-1; D is unresolved. In nucleotides, the CDR3 is TGCGCCAGCAACCCGGAAAATCGCTATGAGCAGTTCTTC. It codes for CASNPENRYEQFF. The whole variable domain, remainder taken from reference TRBV5-1 and TRBJ2-1, is KAGVTQTPRYLIKTRGQQVTLSCSPISGHRSVSWYQQTPGQGLQFLFEYFSETQRNKGNFPGRFSGRQFSNSRSEMNVSTLELGDSALYLCASNPENRYEQFFGPGTRLTVL.